These T cell receptor beta chains were read from a single sample in a study of shared clonotypes between healthy human individuals. The method was immunoSEQ multiplex PCR; TCRdb's version includes in-frame clones alone and lacks a portion of them. Of approximately 500,000 clones in the sample, almost 80% were seen once. Source material: PBMCs. The receptors derive from a woman in her thirties or forties in good health. Some clones in this sample may be carry-over from other donors' samples. The CDR3 runs from the conserved cysteine through the conserved F or W. Fields, in order: D gene, J gene, clone size, CDR3 length, V gene, CDR3 DNA, CDR3 protein. The D gene is left open where the match is weak. The size of a clone is reported for some rows only, either as once, few or many, or as a class for expanded clones.

D: -; J: TRBJ1-5; size: once; length: 18; V: TRBV5-4; DNA: TGTGCCAGCAGCTTGGAGGAGGTTACGGGGATGAGCAATCAGCCCCAGCATTTT; CDR3: CASSLEEVTGMSNQPQHF
D: TRBD2; J: TRBJ2-7; size: -; length: 16; V: TRBV28; DNA: TGTGCCAGCAGTTTATTGACTAGCGGGAAGACCTACGAGCAGTACTTC; CDR3: CASSLLTSGKTYEQYF
D: -; J: TRBJ2-1; size: -; length: 12; V: TRBV28; DNA: TGTGCCAGCAGTTCCCAGGTTCGGGAGCAGTTCTTC; CDR3: CASSSQVREQFF
D: -; J: TRBJ2-3; size: -; length: 13; V: TRBV9; DNA: TGTGCCAGCAGCGTAGATTCCTGGGATACGCAGTATTTT; CDR3: CASSVDSWDTQYF
D: -; J: TRBJ2-1; size: many; length: 12; V: TRBV30; DNA: TGTGCCTGGAGCCCTATTCAGTATGAGCAGTTCTTC; CDR3: CAWSPIQYEQFF
D: TRBD2; J: TRBJ2-2; size: -; length: 16; V: TRBV9; DNA: TGTGCCAGCAGCTCCCGGACTAGCGGGAGTGCCAGGGAGCTGTTTTTT; CDR3: CASSSRTSGSARELFF
D: -; J: TRBJ2-7; size: -; length: 14; V: TRBV7-2; DNA: TGTGCCAGCAGCTTAAGTTGGAGCTCCTACGAGCAGTACTTC; CDR3: CASSLSWSSYEQYF
D: TRBD2; J: TRBJ2-5; size: -; length: 15; V: TRBV11-2; DNA: TGTGCCAGCAGCATCGGACTAGCGGGAATAGAGACCCAGTACTTC; CDR3: CASSIGLAGIETQYF
D: -; J: TRBJ2-7; size: -; length: 16; V: TRBV5-1; DNA: TGCGCCAGCAGCCTAACGGCGGGACAGATCACCTACGAGCAGTACTTC; CDR3: CASSLTAGQITYEQYF
D: -; J: TRBJ2-2; size: -; length: 14; V: TRBV18; DNA: TGTGCCAGCTCACCAGGGAGGTCCACCGGGGAGCTGTTTTTT; CDR3: CASSPGRSTGELFF
D: -; J: TRBJ1-2; size: -; length: 12; V: TRBV9; DNA: TGTGCCAGCAGCGCCAGGGGCTATGGCTACACCTTC; CDR3: CASSARGYGYTF
D: TRBD1; J: TRBJ1-2; size: -; length: 13; V: TRBV28; DNA: TGTGCCAGCAGTTTGACAGGGGCGAGAAGCTACACCTTC; CDR3: CASSLTGARSYTF
D: -; J: TRBJ1-5; size: -; length: 15; V: TRBV19; DNA: TGTGCCAGTACCTGGGAGAGGGGTCGCAATCAGCCCCAGCATTTT; CDR3: CASTWERGRNQPQHF
D: TRBD1; J: TRBJ1-2; size: many; length: 15; V: TRBV5-1; DNA: TGCGCCAGCAGCTTAACCGGGACAGGGGGATTAGGCTACACCTTC; CDR3: CASSLTGTGGLGYTF
D: TRBD1; J: TRBJ2-5; size: -; length: 13; V: TRBV5-4; DNA: TGTGCCAGCGGCCATGACAGGGGGGAGACCCAGTACTTC; CDR3: CASGHDRGETQYF
D: -; J: TRBJ2-1; size: -; length: 15; V: TRBV9; DNA: TGTGCCAGCAGCGTAGAGGGGGACTTCTACAATGAGCAGTTCTTC; CDR3: CASSVEGDFYNEQFF
D: TRBD1; J: TRBJ1-5; size: once; length: 15; V: TRBV19; DNA: TGTGCCAGTACATCCCCAACAGGGGGGTATCAGCCCCAGCATTTT; CDR3: CASTSPTGGYQPQHF
D: TRBD2; J: TRBJ2-2; size: few; length: 15; V: TRBV11-2; DNA: TGTGCCAGCAGCTTACTAGCGGCGTTGACCGGGGAGCTGTTTTTT; CDR3: CASSLLAALTGELFF
D: -; J: TRBJ2-7; size: -; length: 15; V: TRBV5-5; DNA: TGTGCCAGCAGCTCCCTGCAGGGGACTGGATACGAGCAGTACTTC; CDR3: CASSSLQGTGYEQYF
D: -; J: TRBJ2-1; size: -; length: 14; V: TRBV4-1; DNA: TGCGCCAGCAGCCAAGCCTCGATGGACAATGAGCAGTTCTTC; CDR3: CASSQASMDNEQFF
D: -; J: TRBJ2-7; size: -; length: 13; V: TRBV11-2; DNA: TGTGCCAGCAGCTCCCTCCGCTCCTACGAGCAGTACTTC; CDR3: CASSSLRSYEQYF
D: -; J: TRBJ2-2; size: few; length: 15; V: TRBV5-1; DNA: TGCGCCAGCAGCTTGGGACTATCGAACACCGGGGAGCTGTTTTTT; CDR3: CASSLGLSNTGELFF
D: TRBD1; J: TRBJ2-3; size: -; length: 14; V: TRBV5-1; DNA: TGCGCCAGTAGTAGGGGGCAGAGCACAGATACGCAGTATTTT; CDR3: CASSRGQSTDTQYF
D: TRBD2; J: TRBJ2-7; size: -; length: 17; V: TRBV18; DNA: TGTGCCAGCTCCTCAAACGGCGGGGGGGGCGTTGAATACGAGCAGTACTTC; CDR3: CASSSNGGGGVEYEQYF
D: -; J: TRBJ2-7; size: -; length: 13; V: TRBV7-2; DNA: TGTGCCAGCAGCTTACCCGAGGTCAACGAGCAGTACTTC; CDR3: CASSLPEVNEQYF
D: -; J: TRBJ2-3; size: -; length: 13; V: TRBV28; DNA: TGTGCCACCAGAGGGCCTGGCACAGATACGCAGTATTTT; CDR3: CATRGPGTDTQYF